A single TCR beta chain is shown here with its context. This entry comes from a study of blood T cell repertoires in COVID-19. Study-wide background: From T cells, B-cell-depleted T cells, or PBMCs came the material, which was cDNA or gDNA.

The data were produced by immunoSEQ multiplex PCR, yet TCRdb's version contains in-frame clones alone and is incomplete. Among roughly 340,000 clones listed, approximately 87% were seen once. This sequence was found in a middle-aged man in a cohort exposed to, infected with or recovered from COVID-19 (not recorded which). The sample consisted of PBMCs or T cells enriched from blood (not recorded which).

For the CDR3, the DNA is TGTGCCATCAGGACACAGGGTTCACCCCTCCACTTT. Encoded protein: CAIRTQGSPLHF. The chain is built from TRBV10-3 and TRBJ1-6; a possible D gene is TRBD1 (6 bases). The V end lost 6 bases, the J end lost 9 bases, and 9 bases lay between the germline ends. The CDR3 is 12 residues long. Germline assignment: CDR1 ENHRY and CDR2 SYGVKD.